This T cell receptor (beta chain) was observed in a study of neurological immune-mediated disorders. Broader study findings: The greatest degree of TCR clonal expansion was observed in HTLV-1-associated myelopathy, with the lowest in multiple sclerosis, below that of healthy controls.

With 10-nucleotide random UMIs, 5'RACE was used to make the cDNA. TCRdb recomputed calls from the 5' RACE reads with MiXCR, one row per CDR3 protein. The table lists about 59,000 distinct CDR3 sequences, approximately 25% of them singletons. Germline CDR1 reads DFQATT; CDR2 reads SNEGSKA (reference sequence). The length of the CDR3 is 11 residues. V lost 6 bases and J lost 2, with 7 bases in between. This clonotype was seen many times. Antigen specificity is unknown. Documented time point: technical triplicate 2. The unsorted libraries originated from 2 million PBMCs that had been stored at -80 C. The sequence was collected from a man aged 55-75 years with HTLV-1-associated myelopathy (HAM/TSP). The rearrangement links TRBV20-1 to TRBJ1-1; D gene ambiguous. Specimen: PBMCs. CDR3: CSARANTEAFF. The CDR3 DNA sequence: TGCAGTGCACGTGCCAACACTGAAGCTTTCTTT.